This section outlines one T cell receptor (beta chain) sequence together with its context. The antigen remains unidentified. It was with 60 Vbeta and 13 Jbeta primers that the PCR ran. Profiled with immunoSEQ multiplex PCR; TCRdb holds only in-frame clones, not every one. This sample has about 190,000 clones, with 75% to 90% found just once. This record comes from a study of cytomegalovirus exposure and HLA in healthy donors. This CDR3 contains 14 residues. The V gene's germline CDR1 is SGHNT and CDR2 YYREEE (reference sequence). With 3 bases removed from V and 2 bases from J, the gap between germline ends came to 12 bases. The study's findings and limits: Presence/absence analysis assumed near-uniform sequencing depth across donors.

This TCR derives from a young man in good health and CMV-seronegative. Sequencing input: PBMCs. V is TRBV5-4 and J is TRBJ2-7; D might be TRBD2 (6 bases). CDR3 nucleotide sequence: TGTGCCAGCAGCTCCGGGACTGGACCCTACGAGCAGTACTTC. This codes for CASSSGTGPYEQYF. Together with reference TRBV5-4 and TRBJ2-7, the CDR3 gives the full variable domain: ETGVTQSPTHLIKTRGQQVTLRCSSQSGHNTVSWYQQALGQGPQFIFQYYREEENGRGNFPPRFSGLQFPNYSSELNVNALELDDSALYLCASSSGTGPYEQYFGPGTRLTVT.